These T cell receptor beta chains were read from a single sample in a study of shared clonotypes between healthy human individuals. Using immunoSEQ multiplex PCR, the repertoire was profiled, and TCRdb retains in-frame clones only, with some absent. The sample records fewer than 1.8 million clones, approximately 98.5% being singletons. Sequenced sample: naive CD4+ T cells sorted from blood. The receptors derive from a young man in good health. The CDR3 runs from the conserved cysteine through the conserved F or W. A D gene is named only where the DNA matches it firmly. Some rows have no size entry. The others give once, few or many, or a class for an expanded clone.

d_call | clone_size | j_call | v_call | cdr3_aa | cdr3_nt
NA | NA | TRBJ2-5 | TRBV6-1 | CASSAQPQGETQYF | TGTGCCAGCAGTGCACAACCACAGGGAGAGACCCAGTACTTC
TRBD2 | NA | TRBJ2-1 | TRBV6-5 | CASSSLKRGGEQFF | TGTGCCAGCAGTTCCCTAAAGCGGGGGGGGGAGCAGTTCTTC
TRBD2 | NA | TRBJ2-5 | TRBV7-2 | CASSQPSGGTETQYF | TGTGCCAGCAGCCAACCATCGGGAGGGACGGAGACCCAGTACTTC
NA | NA | TRBJ1-4 | TRBV6-4 | CARPRVGKLATNEKLFF | TGTGCCAGGCCTCGAGTGGGGAAACTCGCAACTAATGAAAAACTGTTTTTT
NA | NA | TRBJ2-2 | TRBV5-4 | CASSIQQDTGELFF | TGTGCCAGCAGTATACAGCAGGACACCGGGGAGCTGTTTTTT
TRBD2 | NA | TRBJ2-2 | TRBV10-1 | CASSESGGRDGELFF | TGCGCCAGCAGTGAGAGCGGGGGGCGTGACGGGGAGCTGTTTTTT
NA | NA | TRBJ2-6 | TRBV5-4 | CASSLIVGRANVLTF | TGTGCCAGCAGCTTGATAGTAGGGCGGGCCAACGTCCTGACTTTC
TRBD1 | NA | TRBJ1-1 | TRBV7-2 | CASSTRQGTEAFF | TGTGCCAGCAGCACTCGACAGGGCACTGAAGCTTTCTTT
NA | NA | TRBJ1-1 | TRBV15 | CATSRDRGYVAEAFF | TGTGCCACCAGCAGAGATCGAGGGTATGTAGCTGAAGCTTTCTTT
NA | NA | TRBJ2-7 | TRBV2 | CASRLSYEQYF | TGTGCCAGCAGACTATCCTACGAGCAGTACTTC
NA | NA | TRBJ2-2 | TRBV10-3 | CAISVIESNTGELFF | TGTGCCATCAGTGTAATCGAGTCGAACACCGGGGAGCTGTTTTTT
TRBD2 | NA | TRBJ2-1 | TRBV6-4 | CASAFLAGVGHNEQFF | TGTGCCAGCGCCTTCCTAGCGGGAGTAGGACACAATGAGCAGTTCTTC
TRBD1 | once | TRBJ2-2 | TRBV15 | CATSSRGQWTGELFF | TGTGCCACCAGTTCTAGGGGGCAGTGGACCGGGGAGCTGTTTTTT
NA | NA | TRBJ2-5 | TRBV20-1 | CSARGKETQYF | TGCAGTGCTAGAGGAAAGGAGACCCAGTACTTC
NA | NA | TRBJ2-1 | TRBV9 | CASSVASYNEQFF | TGTGCCAGCAGCGTGGCAAGCTACAATGAGCAGTTCTTC
TRBD1 | NA | TRBJ2-3 | TRBV4-2 | CASSHTQGTSTDTQYF | TGTGCCAGCAGCCATACACAGGGGACGAGCACAGATACGCAGTATTTT
NA | NA | TRBJ1-1 | TRBV29-1 | CSVVRARLMNTEAFF | TGCAGCGTTGTCCGGGCAAGGCTGATGAACACTGAAGCTTTCTTT
NA | NA | TRBJ1-1 | TRBV7-3 | CASSTLNPLQGTEAFF | TGTGCCAGCAGCACATTAAACCCCCTCCAGGGTACTGAAGCTTTCTTT
NA | NA | TRBJ1-5 | TRBV19 | CASSYRGFNQPQHF | TGTGCCAGTAGCTATCGAGGGTTCAATCAGCCCCAGCATTTT
NA | NA | TRBJ2-1 | TRBV29-1 | CSVGTGREFF | TGCAGCGTTGGGACAGGGAGGGAGTTCTTC
NA | NA | TRBJ2-2 | TRBV11-2 | CASSLMGTGELFF | TGTGCCAGCAGCTTAATGGGCACCGGGGAGCTGTTTTTT
TRBD2 | NA | TRBJ2-7 | TRBV5-1 | CASSPHLTPLAPYEQYF | TGCGCCAGCAGCCCTCACCTCACCCCACTAGCGCCCTACGAGCAGTACTTC
TRBD2 | NA | TRBJ2-7 | TRBV5-1 | CASSLLAGGSYEQYF | TGCGCCAGCAGCTTGCTAGCGGGAGGTTCCTACGAGCAGTACTTC
TRBD2 | NA | TRBJ2-1 | TRBV7-9 | CASSHRASGNNEQFF | TGTGCCAGCAGCCATCGGGCTAGCGGGAATAATGAGCAGTTCTTC
TRBD2 | NA | TRBJ2-5 | TRBV7-9 | CASSPFHWIAGGETQYF | TGTGCCAGCAGCCCTTTCCACTGGATAGCGGGAGGAGAGACCCAGTACTTC
TRBD1 | NA | TRBJ1-1 | TRBV14 | CASSQRQGLGLTEAFF | TGTGCCAGCAGCCAAAGACAGGGATTAGGTCTAACTGAAGCTTTCTTT
NA | NA | TRBJ2-3 | TRBV7-9 | CASSLIPGTSTDTQYF | TGTGCCAGCAGCTTAATCCCGGGAACCAGCACAGATACGCAGTATTTT
TRBD2 | NA | TRBJ2-5 | TRBV10-3 | CAISEKIAGGEETQYF | TGTGCCATCAGTGAGAAGATAGCGGGAGGCGAAGAGACCCAGTACTTC
NA | NA | TRBJ1-5 | TRBV2 | CASSVTGMAYSNQPQHF | TGTGCCAGCAGTGTCACAGGGATGGCTTATAGCAATCAGCCCCAGCATTTT
NA | NA | TRBJ1-2 | TRBV18 | CASSPQRGNYGYTF | TGTGCCAGCTCACCACAACGGGGAAACTATGGCTACACCTTC
NA | once | TRBJ2-2 | TRBV30 | CAWSQTTGELFF | TGTGCCTGGAGCCAGACCACCGGGGAGCTGTTTTTT
TRBD2 | NA | TRBJ2-2 | TRBV5-8 | CASSLGGGVNTGELFF | TGTGCCAGCAGCTTGGGCGGGGGAGTGAACACCGGGGAGCTGTTTTTT
NA | NA | TRBJ2-5 | TRBV7-7 | CASSQVGQTQYF | TGTGCTAGCAGCCAGGTCGGACAGACCCAGTACTTC
NA | NA | TRBJ2-2 | TRBV10-3 | CAISEVAAGELFF | TGTGCCATCAGTGAGGTTGCCGCCGGGGAGCTGTTTTTT
TRBD1 | NA | TRBJ2-3 | TRBV18 | CASSPDRPTLWTQYF | TGTGCCAGCTCACCGGACAGGCCCACCCTCTGGACGCAGTATTTT
TRBD1 | NA | TRBJ1-5 | TRBV7-2 | CASSHTGGTGPQHF | TGTGCCAGCAGCCATACAGGGGGCACTGGGCCCCAGCATTTT
TRBD2 | NA | TRBJ2-3 | TRBV7-6 | CASSLGTSGTDTQYF | TGTGCCAGCAGCCTAGGGACTAGCGGCACAGATACGCAGTATTTT
TRBD2 | NA | TRBJ2-1 | TRBV18 | CASSPPGRGGSEQFF | TGTGCCAGCTCACCACCGGGAAGGGGAGGGAGTGAGCAGTTCTTC
NA | NA | TRBJ1-5 | TRBV10-2 | CASSGNRHQPQHF | TGCGCCAGCAGTGGGAATCGACACCAGCCCCAGCATTTT
NA | NA | TRBJ2-5 | TRBV6-1 | CASTRGPGTQETQYF | TGTGCCAGCACTCGGGGGCCGGGAACCCAAGAGACCCAGTACTTC
TRBD2 | NA | TRBJ2-1 | TRBV19 | CASSIGLAGVKQFF | TGTGCCAGTAGTATAGGACTAGCGGGAGTTAAGCAGTTCTTC
TRBD1 | NA | TRBJ2-7 | TRBV6-1 | CASSESGQGFKQYF | TGTGCCAGCAGTGAATCGGGACAGGGGTTTAAGCAGTACTTC
TRBD1 | once | TRBJ1-4 | TRBV5-4 | CASSLDWGTDNEKLFF | TGTGCCAGCAGCTTGGATTGGGGGACAGATAATGAAAAACTGTTTTTT
NA | NA | TRBJ1-5 | TRBV28 | CAGGGVDQPQHF | TGTGCCGGGGGAGGTGTCGATCAGCCCCAGCATTTT
NA | NA | TRBJ2-1 | TRBV18 | CASSPRWDEQFF | TGTGCCAGCTCACCACGGTGGGATGAGCAGTTCTTC
NA | NA | TRBJ1-2 | TRBV10-3 | CAISGPYGYTF | TGTGCCATCAGTGGCCCCTATGGCTACACCTTC
NA | NA | TRBJ2-6 | TRBV6-1 | CASSEVSVLKSSGANVLTF | TGTGCCAGCAGTGAAGTAAGTGTCCTCAAAAGCTCTGGGGCCAACGTCCTGACTTTC
TRBD2 | NA | TRBJ2-1 | TRBV18 | CASSRTGLAGKNEQFF | TGTGCCAGCTCGCGTACTGGACTAGCGGGCAAAAATGAGCAGTTCTTC
TRBD1 | NA | TRBJ1-1 | TRBV7-6 | CASSLGQMNTEAFF | TGTGCCAGCAGTTTGGGACAGATGAACACTGAAGCTTTCTTT
NA | NA | TRBJ2-5 | TRBV7-3 | CASSLIGGETQYF | TGTGCCAGCAGCTTAATAGGGGGTGAGACCCAGTACTTC
NA | NA | TRBJ1-5 | TRBV10-3 | CAISSGYQPQHF | TGTGCCATCAGTTCGGGGTATCAGCCCCAGCATTTT
NA | NA | TRBJ2-2 | TRBV2 | CASLEGENTGELFF | TGTGCCAGCCTAGAGGGGGAAAACACCGGGGAGCTGTTTTTT
NA | once | TRBJ1-4 | TRBV11-1 | CASSPPGEKLFF | TGTGCCAGCAGCCCTCCCGGAGAAAAACTGTTTTTT
NA | NA | TRBJ2-7 | TRBV6-5 | CASGDFTYEQYF | TGTGCCAGCGGGGACTTTACCTACGAGCAGTACTTC
NA | once | TRBJ2-1 | TRBV4-1 | CASSQDIAGISYNEQFF | TGCGCCAGCAGCCAAGATATTGCAGGGATTTCCTACAATGAGCAGTTCTTC
TRBD1 | NA | TRBJ1-1 | TRBV5-6 | CASSFGQGRLLNTEAFF | TGTGCCAGCAGCTTCGGACAGGGGCGACTCTTAAACACTGAAGCTTTCTTT
TRBD1 | NA | TRBJ1-5 | TRBV18 | CASSPLPGGGQPQHF | TGTGCCAGCTCACCCTTGCCAGGGGGCGGACAGCCCCAGCATTTT
TRBD1 | once | TRBJ2-7 | TRBV14 | CASSQDLSRGSYEQYF | TGTGCCAGCAGCCAAGATCTGTCCAGGGGGTCTTACGAGCAGTACTTC
TRBD1 | NA | TRBJ1-2 | TRBV28 | CASSSTSPIDRAEYGYTF | TGTGCCAGCAGTTCCACCTCCCCCATCGACAGGGCTGAATATGGCTACACCTTC